These 12 T cell receptor beta chains were all obtained from the same sample, sequenced in a study of early T cells in non-severe SARS-CoV-2 infection. MiXCR, run by TCRdb on the 5' RACE reads, gives a single entry per CDR3 protein. The data hold 32,000 or so distinct CDR3 sequences, with roughly 6% observed a single time. The source material was whole blood. These receptors were taken from an adult who was a healthcare worker with PCR-confirmed SARS-CoV-2 infection or an uninfected control (not recorded which).

Many counts were recorded for this clonotype. The chain combines TRBV5-5 with TRBJ2-1; TRBD1 matches at 7 bases. Germline trimming cut 4 bases from V and 15 bases from J; bases unmatched to any gene: 7. Germline V gene data show CDR1 as SGHKS and CDR2 as YYEKEE (reference sequence). The CDR3 spans 11 residues. The CDR3 is CASSPGHRGFF. CDR3 bases: TGTGCCAGCAGCCCGGGGCACAGGGGGTTCTTC.

This clonotype was found a few times. V usage is TRBV7-8 and J usage is TRBJ2-1; a possible D gene is TRBD2 (5 bases). CDR1 and CDR2 (germline): SGHVS, FQNEAQ. The CDR3 spans 16 residues. V shed 0 bases and J shed 6 bases, with 15 bases lying between them. The DNA for the CDR3 is TGTGCCAGCAGCTTAGCGCTCCTAGCCTGGGGCAATGAGCAGTTCTTC. Its translation is CASSLALLAWGNEQFF.

In its sample, this clonotype was seen a few times. V usage is TRBV7-9 and J usage is TRBJ2-1; 7 positions agree with TRBD2. The J segment lost 4 bases and the V segment lost 8 bases, leaving 5 bases of the junction unmatched. The germline V gene encodes CDR1 SEHNR and CDR2 FQNEAQ (reference sequence). The CDR3 is 13 residues long. The CDR3 sequence: CASQREAYNEQFF. The CDR3 DNA is TGTGCCAGCCAGCGGGAAGCTTACAATGAGCAGTTCTTC.

This clonotype was detected ten times or more. This sequence joins TRBV18 and TRBJ1-2, with D possibly TRBD1 on 5 matching bases. CDR3 length: 17 amino acids. The germline V gene has CDR1 KGHSH and CDR2 LQKENI. Trimming removed 4 bases at V and 3 bases at J, with 21 bases between. The CDR3 DNA follows: TGTGCCAGCTCACGTCGCCAGGGTGGCTTCGAGGACTATGGCTACACCTTC. This codes for CASSRRQGGFEDYGYTF.

This clonotype was seen many times. This chain links TRBV5-1 with TRBJ2-3, with D unclear. The V gene lost 2 bases and the J gene lost 4 bases, with 14 bases spanning the gap. Germline lookup yields CDR1 SGHRS and CDR2 YFSETQ. The CDR3 is made up of 15 amino acids. DNA for the CDR3: TGCGCCAGCAGCTTCGACGTGACCTTGGCAGATACGCAGTATTTT. This translates into CASSFDVTLADTQYF.

This clonotype was detected ten times or more. V usage is TRBV29-1 and J usage is TRBJ2-1, with TRBD1 identical over 8 bases. Per the germline V gene, CDR1 is SQVTM and CDR2 is ANQGSEA. CDR3 length: 12 amino acids. V shed 6 bases and J 7 bases; nucleotides not matched to a gene: 5. In nucleotides, the CDR3 is TGCAGCGTGGACAGGGTGCCAAATGAGCAGTTCTTC. It encodes CSVDRVPNEQFF.

This clonotype was picked up many times. The rearrangement uses TRBV20-1 and TRBJ2-7; 9 bases map to TRBD2. Germline lookup yields CDR1 DFQATT and CDR2 SNEGSKA (reference sequence). V dropped 6 bases and J dropped 3; count of bases not matched to a gene: 15. The CDR3 consists of 16 residues. The DNA for the CDR3 is TGCAGTGCCTTACAACTCACTAGCGGGCTTGACTACGAGCAGTACTTC. It specifies CSALQLTSGLDYEQYF.

The chain combines TRBV10-3 with TRBJ2-3; D is ambiguous. Trimming took 6 bases from V and 4 from J, leaving 8 bases between them. Germline V gene lookup returns CDR1 ENHRY and CDR2 SYGVKD. The CDR3 consists of 12 residues. The CDR3, as DNA: TGTGCCATCAGCACGACTGCAGATACGCAGTATTTT. It yields the protein CAISTTADTQYF.

The V call is TRBV7-2, the J call TRBJ2-5; D is perhaps TRBD2 (5 bases). The germline V gene encodes CDR1 SGHTA and CDR2 FQGNSA. The CDR3 is 15 residues long. The ends were cut back, 5 bases at V and 2 bases at J, with 15 bases in the middle. The CDR3 DNA is TGTGCCAGCAGCGCCGGGAACCCAATACAAGAGACCCAGTACTTC. Translation gives CASSAGNPIQETQYF.

This clonotype occurred a few times. The chain carries TRBV24-1 and TRBJ2-2; D gene ambiguous. Trimming removed 0 bases at V and 7 bases at J, with 5 bases between. Germline assignment: CDR1 KGHDR and CDR2 SFDVKD. The CDR3 is 13 amino acids. CDR3 nucleotide sequence: TGTGCCACCAGTGATTTGGGTCGCGGGGAGCTGTTTTTT. This codes for CATSDLGRGELFF.

The rearrangement uses TRBV2 and TRBJ1-6, with a possible D match to TRBD1 (5 bases). CDR3 length: 15 residues. Trimming removed 8 bases at V and 0 bases at J, with 11 bases between. CDR1 SNHLY and CDR2 FYNNEI come from the germline V gene. DNA for the CDR3: TGTGCCAGCCGATACGACAGCTCCTATAATTCACCCCTCCACTTT. Translating it yields CASRYDSSYNSPLHF.

The chain links TRBV3-1 to TRBJ2-7; a weak D match, TRBD2 (5 bases). The CDR3 has 13 amino acids. Trimming removed 4 bases from V and 7 bases from J, with 14 bases in between. CDR1 and CDR2 (germline): LGHDT, YNNKEL (reference sequence). In DNA form, the CDR3 reads TGTGCCAGCAGCCCGGACCTTAGAGGGGAGCAGTACTTC. It translates to CASSPDLRGEQYF.